The rows below give T cell receptor beta chains drawn from one sample of a study of T-cell reconstitution after alpha-beta-depleted transplantation in children. TCRdb re-called the PCR reads through MiXCR, storing one row per CDR3 protein. The sample yields a few hundred thousand distinct CDR3 sequences, 6.5% to 9% seen once. Sequences were derived from peripheral blood, sampled 360 days after TCRalphabeta/CD19-depleted stem cell transplant. Source of these receptors: a female patient aged 2-15 years who had a stem cell transplant for Fanconi anemia, so the T cells may come from the graft donor. Both conserved end residues are part of each CDR3. D genes are given only for firm matches. A clone size is listed for some rows: how often the clone was seen (once, few, many), or a class if it is expanded.

11 TRBJ1-1 few TRBV11-2 - TGTGCCAGCAGCTTAGCAGGGAAAGATTTCTTT CASSLAGKDFF
18 TRBJ2-1 many TRBV11-2 TRBD2 TGTGCCAGCAGCTTAGACCTCCTTAGCGGGAGAACCTACAATGAGCAGTTCTTC CASSLDLLSGRTYNEQFF
15 TRBJ2-7 many TRBV12-3/TRBV12-4 - TGTGCCAGCAGTTTGGGGACTTATAGCGGCTACGAGCAGTACTTC CASSLGTYSGYEQYF
14 TRBJ2-1 many TRBV29-1 - TGCAGCGTTTTATCCGGGACACCATACAATGAGCAGTTCTTC CSVLSGTPYNEQFF
11 TRBJ2-5 many TRBV29-1 - TGCAGCGTTGAAGCGGGGGAGACCCAGTACTTC CSVEAGETQYF
15 TRBJ2-5 few TRBV5-1 - TGCGCCAGCAGCTCAACCCGACAGCCGCTGGGGACCCAGTACTTC CASSSTRQPLGTQYF
15 TRBJ2-7 few TRBV18 - TGTGCCAGCTCACCCCTAAGACGCGGGTCCTACGAGCAGTACTTC CASSPLRRGSYEQYF
15 TRBJ2-1 many TRBV6-1 - TGTGCCAGCAGTCGTGACAGTATTGCGGGGAATGAGCAGTTCTTC CASSRDSIAGNEQFF
14 TRBJ1-1 - TRBV28 TRBD1 TGTGCCAGCACCTCAACCGGGACAGGGGGCGTCGCTTTCTTT CASTSTGTGGVAFF
15 TRBJ2-3 - TRBV4-1 TRBD2 TGCGCCAGCAGCCAGACTAGCGGGGGGGATGATACGCAGTATTTT CASSQTSGGDDTQYF
15 TRBJ1-5 few TRBV4-1 - TGCGCCAGCAGCCAAGGGTCAGGAAGCAATCAGCCCCAGCATTTT CASSQGSGSNQPQHF
16 TRBJ1-3 many TRBV9 - TGTGCCAGCAGCCCGGGACAAGGGAATTCCGGAAACACCATATATTTT CASSPGQGNSGNTIYF
16 TRBJ2-5 many TRBV5-1 - TGCGCCAGCAGCTTGTTTGTCGATATGAATGGGGAGACCCAGTACTTC CASSLFVDMNGETQYF
13 TRBJ2-5 many TRBV20-1 - TGCAGTGCTAGTCGCGGCGGAGGGGAGACCCAGTACTTC CSASRGGGETQYF
15 TRBJ1-3 many TRBV28 - TGTGCCAGCCTCCCCCGGTTGGGATTGGGAAACACCATATATTTT CASLPRLGLGNTIYF
17 TRBJ2-2 many TRBV12-3/TRBV12-4 - TGTGCCAGCAGTACCCCCATGGACTTCGCGAACACCGGGGAGCTGTTTTTT CASSTPMDFANTGELFF
14 TRBJ1-5 few TRBV7-9 - TGTGCCAGCAGCTTAGGAGTATTGGATCAGCCCCAGCATTTT CASSLGVLDQPQHF
13 TRBJ2-7 few TRBV20-1 TRBD1 TGCAGTGCTAGGAGGGGGCTTCCCTACGAGCAGTACTTC CSARRGLPYEQYF
17 TRBJ2-1 many TRBV12-3/TRBV12-4 - TGTGCCAGCAGTCCGCCCGTACTAGACATGTTTTACAATGAGCAGTTCTTC CASSPPVLDMFYNEQFF
14 TRBJ1-6 - TRBV5-8 - TGTGCCAGCAGCTTGGAGGCAGGGCGAGTTCCCCTCCACTTT CASSLEAGRVPLHF
14 TRBJ2-4 many TRBV20-1 TRBD1 TGCAGTGCTATTACCGACAGGGGGCAGGACATTCAGTACTTC CSAITDRGQDIQYF
14 TRBJ2-4 many TRBV18 TRBD1 TGTGCCAGCTCACAACAGGGGGACAAAAACATTCAGTACTTC CASSQQGDKNIQYF
15 TRBJ2-5 many TRBV20-1 TRBD2 TGCAGTGCTAGAAATCTTCTAGCGGGGAGGGAGACCCAGTACTTC CSARNLLAGRETQYF
14 TRBJ1-1 many TRBV12-3/TRBV12-4 - TGTGCCAGCAGCGCCGACAGGATGAACACTGAAGCTTTCTTT CASSADRMNTEAFF
17 TRBJ2-5 many TRBV3-1 TRBD1 TGTGCCAGCAGCCAACCCTGGGGACAGGGAAGAAAAGAGACCCAGTACTTC CASSQPWGQGRKETQYF
16 TRBJ2-3 - TRBV28 - TGTGCCAGCAGTTCGGACAGTTCCACCGGCATCTATACGCAGTATTTT CASSSDSSTGIYTQYF
16 TRBJ1-2 few TRBV27 - TGTGCCAGCAGCCCCATCCTACGGGGACCCAACTATGGCTACACCTTC CASSPILRGPNYGYTF
16 TRBJ1-1 few TRBV5-1 TRBD1 TGCGCCAGCAGCTTGTTCACAGGGGGCGCGAGGACTGAAGCTTTCTTT CASSLFTGGARTEAFF
14 TRBJ1-3 many TRBV28 - TGTGCCAGCAGTTTTTCAGCTGGCTCGAACACCATATATTTT CASSFSAGSNTIYF
15 TRBJ2-2 few TRBV6-5 TRBD2 TGTGCCAGCAGTTACATGGGAGGGCTCACCGGGGAGCTGTTTTTT CASSYMGGLTGELFF
15 TRBJ2-7 few TRBV25-1 - TGTGCCAGCAGTGAATACTCAGGGGCGTCCTACGAGCAGTACTTC CASSEYSGASYEQYF
14 TRBJ1-1 few TRBV11-2 - TGTGCCAGCAGCTACCTTGACGGGAACACTGAAGCTTTCTTT CASSYLDGNTEAFF
15 TRBJ2-5 many TRBV12-3/TRBV12-4 - TGTGCCAGCAGTATTATTCAAAGGGGGAGCGAGACCCAGTACTTC CASSIIQRGSETQYF
14 TRBJ2-3 many TRBV6-5 TRBD2 TGTGCCAGCAGTCCTTGGGGGGGGGCAGATACGCAGTATTTT CASSPWGGADTQYF
17 TRBJ2-4 few TRBV2 TRBD2 TGTGCCAGCAGTACCCCGCTACTGACTAGCGGGGTTAACATTCAGTACTTC CASSTPLLTSGVNIQYF
17 TRBJ2-2 many TRBV5-1 TRBD1 TGCGCCAGCAGCTTGCGTCCCGGGACAGGGGGACCCGGGGAGCTGTTTTTT CASSLRPGTGGPGELFF
16 TRBJ2-3 - TRBV9 TRBD1 TGTGCCAGCAGCGTAGTAGAGACAGGGTACACAGATACGCAGTATTTT CASSVVETGYTDTQYF
15 TRBJ2-3 many TRBV5-1 TRBD2 TGCGCCAGCTCAAGACTAGCGGGGACCACAGATACGCAGTATTTT CASSRLAGTTDTQYF
12 TRBJ1-1 - TRBV7-9 - TGTGCCAGCCGTGGCTGGGGACCTGAAGCTTTCTTT CASRGWGPEAFF
14 TRBJ2-7 many TRBV7-9 TRBD2 TGTGCCAGCAGCCCAGCGGGGGGCGGCTACGAGCAGTACTTC CASSPAGGGYEQYF
14 TRBJ2-5 many TRBV5-1 TRBD1 TGCGCCAGCAGCTTTTACAGGGGGCTGAAGACCCAGTACTTC CASSFYRGLKTQYF
15 TRBJ2-7 many TRBV2 TRBD1 TGTGCCAGCAATACAGGGGGCCCTCTACTATACGAGCAGTACTTC CASNTGGPLLYEQYF
16 TRBJ2-2 many TRBV12-3/TRBV12-4 - TGTGCCAGCAGTTTTACAGGCGGGGCGAACACCGGGGAGCTGTTTTTT CASSFTGGANTGELFF
14 TRBJ2-7 many TRBV9 - TGTGCCAGCAGCGTAGGGAAGGGGCGCCACGAGCAGTACTTC CASSVGKGRHEQYF
16 TRBJ2-4 - TRBV5-1 - TGCGCCAGCAGCTTGGGACAGAGGTTAGCCAAAAACATTCAGTACTTC CASSLGQRLAKNIQYF
14 TRBJ1-1 many TRBV10-3 - TGTGCCATCAGTGAGCAGGCAGCGAACACTGAAGCTTTCTTT CAISEQAANTEAFF
15 TRBJ2-3 few TRBV4-1 TRBD1 TGCGCCAGCAGCCACGACAGGGGGAAGAGGGATACGCAGTATTTT CASSHDRGKRDTQYF
14 TRBJ2-5 few TRBV20-1 - TGCAGTGCTAGAGGGGGGGTGGCGGGAGAGACCCAGTACTTC CSARGGVAGETQYF
17 TRBJ2-2 many TRBV12-3/TRBV12-4 TRBD1 TGTGCCAGCAGTTTTGGGGGACAGGGGGCTTCCACCGGGGAGCTGTTTTTT CASSFGGQGASTGELFF
13 TRBJ2-3 few TRBV9 - TGTGCCAGCAGCGTAGTTGGCGCAGATACGCAGTATTTT CASSVVGADTQYF